This T cell receptor (beta chain) was documented in a study of blood T cell repertoires in COVID-19. Whole-study context: Spain, Italy and the United States supplied samples that represented acute and convalescent COVID-19. T cells, B-cell-depleted T cells, or PBMCs provided the cDNA or gDNA that served as material.

The V gene's germline CDR1 is MNHEY and CDR2 SVGAGI. The CDR3 sequence is 14 residues long. Between the trimmed V and J ends, which lost 7 bases and 0 bases, there was a span of 10 bases. Per the study methods: By means of reference gene primer amplification, nucleated cell counts were estimated. The assay was immunoSEQ multiplex PCR, and TCRdb's table has in-frame clones only and misses some. V, J and clone size derive from that table, while D and trimming were established from the DNA sequence. The sample contains about 54,000 clones, 81% of which appear only once. The J gene is TRBJ1-3, the V gene TRBV6-5; D not resolved. Sequencing was performed on peripheral blood. The clonotype comes from a woman in her sixties or seventies with acute or convalescent COVID-19. The CDR3 DNA reads as TGTGCCAGCACGCCGGGAGGCTCTGGAAACACCATATATTTT. Amino acid sequence: CASTPGGSGNTIYF.